These 28 T cell receptor beta chains were all obtained from the same sample, sequenced in a study of blood T cell repertoires in COVID-19. Clones were sequenced by immunoSEQ multiplex PCR, and TCRdb holds only the in-frame ones, with some missing. The top ten clones hold around 5% of a sample with roughly 150,000 clones, approximately 91% of them seen once. Input material: peripheral blood. The source is a man younger than 30 with COVID-19, enrolled during active disease.

This clone occurred once. The chain couples TRBV24-1 to TRBJ2-2; tentative D call: TRBD1 (6 bases). This CDR3 has 12 residues. CDR1 and CDR2 from the germline V gene are KGHDR and SFDVKD. Deletions cut 10 bases from V and 1 base from J, with 6 bases between. CDR3 protein: CATTGNTGELFF. The DNA of the CDR3 is TGTGCCACGACAGGGAACACCGGGGAGCTGTTTTTT.

V is TRBV15 and J is TRBJ1-5, with D possibly matching TRBD1 (5 bases). V lost 0 bases to trimming and J lost 6 bases, with 21 bases between them. Per the germline V gene, CDR1 is LNHNV and CDR2 is YYDKDF (reference sequence). The CDR3 is 18 amino acids. The CDR3 nucleotides read TGTGCCACCAGCAGAGATAACATGGGGCACAAACAGGCTCAGCCCCAGCATTTT. Amino acids: CATSRDNMGHKQAQPQHF.

This chain uses TRBV7-3 with TRBJ2-1; 14 bases map to TRBD2. The CDR3 covers 16 residues. With 2 bases clipped from V and 7 bases from J, the junction kept 4 bases outside the gene matches. Germline CDR1 SGHTA, CDR2 FQGTGA. The CDR3 here is CASSLPGLAGVNEQFF. The DNA for the CDR3 is TGTGCCAGCAGCTTACCGGGACTAGCGGGAGTTAATGAGCAGTTCTTC.

Here the CDR3 DNA reads TGCAGCGTGAGCGGGAGGGTCGCAGATACGCAGTATTTT. It translates to CSVSGRVADTQYF. This chain links TRBV29-1 with TRBJ2-3, with TRBD2 identical over 10 bases. V lost 6 bases, J lost 4 bases, and 4 bases stayed unmatched. Per the germline V gene, CDR1 is SQVTM and CDR2 is ANQGSEA. This CDR3 comprises 13 residues.

This chain links TRBV6-5 with TRBJ1-2; D remains unclear. V gave up 8 bases and J gave up 7 bases, with 17 bases separating them. The V gene's germline CDR1 is MNHEY and CDR2 SVGAGI. The CDR3 spans 13 residues. The CDR3 DNA reads as TGTGCCAGCCACCTCAAATTTGAGGGTGGCTACACCTTC. This codes for CASHLKFEGGYTF.

The chain links TRBV19 to TRBJ2-1, with 9 bases fitting TRBD1. CDR1 and CDR2 from the germline V gene are LNHDA and SQIVND (reference sequence). This CDR3 is built from 14 residues. The trim removed 8 bases at V and 9 bases at J, leaving 11 bases unmatched. This CDR3 is CASGLKQGASEQFF. For the CDR3, the DNA is TGTGCCAGTGGCCTTAAACAGGGGGCCAGTGAGCAGTTCTTC.

The rearrangement uses TRBV28 and TRBJ1-2, with 9 bases that match TRBD1. The J segment lost 5 bases and the V segment lost 7 bases, leaving 5 bases of the junction unmatched. This CDR3 has 13 amino acids. Germline V lookup: CDR1 MDHEN, CDR2 SYDVKM. The CDR3 loop reads CASTATGGYGYTF. DNA of the CDR3: TGTGCCAGCACCGCGACAGGGGGTTATGGCTACACCTTC.

V is TRBV7-9 and J is TRBJ2-5; D is uncertain. The germline CDR1 and CDR2 sequences are SEHNR and FQNEAQ (reference sequence). The CDR3 has 11 residues. V was clipped by 5 bases and J by 2 bases, with 3 bases between them. The DNA of the CDR3 is TGTGCCAGCAGCCCTCAAGAGACCCAGTACTTC. Its translation is CASSPQETQYF.

This clone was seen a single time. The chain recombines TRBV28 with TRBJ2-7; D gene uncertain. In germline, CDR1 is MDHEN, CDR2 SYDVKM. The V end was cut by 3 bases, the J end by 3 bases, with 9 bases between. This CDR3 has 13 amino acids. CDR3 sequence reads: CASSFPAGYEQYF. The CDR3 nucleotides read TGTGCCAGCAGTTTTCCCGCCGGCTACGAGCAGTACTTC.

The CDR3 DNA reads as TGTGCCAGCAGCCTCCCAGGGACTAGAGGACGCAATGAGCAGTTCTTC. Protein sequence: CASSLPGTRGRNEQFF. The V and J genes are TRBV27 and TRBJ2-1; 8 positions match TRBD2. Germline lookup yields CDR1 MNHEY and CDR2 SMNVEV (reference sequence). After removal of 6 bases from V and 6 bases from J, the junction contained 13 bases not matched to a gene. CDR3 length equals 16 residues.

The V call is TRBV30, the J call TRBJ1-5; weak D call: TRBD1 (5 bases). This CDR3 comprises 14 residues. V was pared by 3 bases and J by 7 bases, with 16 bases between. Germline V gene lookup returns CDR1 GTSNPN and CDR2 SVGIG (reference sequence). The CDR3 nucleotides read TGTGCCTGGAGAGGAAGGCAGGGCGACCAGCCCCAGCATTTT. It codes for CAWRGRQGDQPQHF. The variable domain in full, completed from reference TRBV30 and TRBJ1-5, reads SQTIHQWPATLVQPVGSPLSLECTVEGTSNPNLYWYRQAAGRGLQLLFYSVGIGQISSEVPQNLSASRPQDRQFILSSKKLLLSDSGFYLCAWRGRQGDQPQHFGDGTRLSIL.

The sample holds one count of this clone. This chain links TRBV6-2 or TRBV6-3 with TRBJ1-5, with 11 bases that match TRBD1. Germline-derived CDR1 and CDR2 are MNHEY and SVGEGT. CDR3 length equals 17 residues. V was clipped by 5 bases and J by 2 bases; unmatched bases: 8. CDR3 region: CASSGTGGNFGNQPQHF. As DNA, the CDR3 is TGTGCCAGCAGTGGGACAGGGGGGAACTTCGGCAATCAGCCCCAGCATTTT.

The V gene is TRBV28, the J gene TRBJ2-1; D gene uncertain. The germline CDR1 and CDR2 sequences are MDHEN and SYDVKM. The V and J ends lost 3 bases and 7 bases respectively, with 10 bases between them. The CDR3 is made up of 13 amino acids. The CDR3 DNA follows: TGTGCCAGCAGTTTTCCCTCCTTTAATGAGCAGTTCTTC. Translating it yields CASSFPSFNEQFF.

CDR3 loop: CASSPPGTGMYEQYF. In nucleotides, the CDR3 is TGTGCCAGTAGTCCCCCGGGGACAGGGATGTACGAGCAGTACTTC. The rearrangement uses TRBV19 and TRBJ2-7; 9 bases line up with TRBD1. CDR3 length equals 15 residues. Germline-derived CDR1 and CDR2 are LNHDA and SQIVND (reference sequence). V trimming: 5 bases; J trimming: 4 bases; junction bases outside the gene matches: 9. The full variable domain, rest sourced from reference TRBV19 and TRBJ2-7, is DGGITQSPKYLFRKEGQNVTLSCEQNLNHDAMYWYRQDPGQGLRLIYYSQIVNDFQKGDIAEGYSVSREKKESFPLTVTSAQKNPTAFYLCASSPPGTGMYEQYFGPGTRLTVT.

The chain uses TRBV28 and TRBJ2-2, with 8 nucleotides matching TRBD2. This CDR3 region has 16 residues. The J segment lost 1 base and the V segment lost 6 bases, leaving 7 bases of the junction unmatched. Germline values: CDR1 MDHEN, CDR2 SYDVKM. CDR3 nucleotides: TGTGCCAGCAGCTACTCCGGGGGGGAGAACACCGGGGAGCTGTTTTTT. Protein sequence: CASSYSGGENTGELFF.

The rearrangement links TRBV2 to TRBJ2-2, with 8 bases fitting TRBD2. Per the germline V gene, CDR1 is SNHLY and CDR2 is FYNNEI. The CDR3 extends over 15 amino acids. V shed 7 bases, J shed 7 bases, and the junction held 11 bases outside the gene matches. The CDR3 loop is CASIGLAGSVGELFF. For the CDR3, the DNA is TGTGCCAGCATTGGGTTAGCGGGGAGCGTCGGGGAGCTGTTTTTT.

Concerning this clone itself: The same CDR3 also results from other DNA sequences found in this sample. The V and J genes are TRBV28 and TRBJ2-7, with 8 bases lining up with TRBD2. Germline V gene lookup returns CDR1 MDHEN and CDR2 SYDVKM. Unmatched junction bases numbered 8, after V lost 6 bases and J lost 4 bases. This CDR3 spans 14 amino acids. This chain's CDR3 is CASSQTSGSYEQYF. The CDR3 DNA is TGTGCCAGCAGCCAAACAAGCGGGAGTTACGAGCAGTACTTC.

The CDR3 nucleotides read TGTGCCAGCAGTCACAATTGGGGGCTCAATCAGCCCCAGCATTTT. Amino acids: CASSHNWGLNQPQHF. The V and J genes are TRBV27 and TRBJ1-5, with a weak D call TRBD1 (6 bases). V dropped 5 bases and J dropped 3 bases, with 14 bases sitting between them. Germline V gene sequence: CDR1 MNHEY, CDR2 SMNVEV (reference sequence). CDR3 size: 15 residues.

The chain carries TRBV24-1 and TRBJ2-7, with a possible D match to TRBD2 (5 bases). The V and J ends lost 7 bases and 2 bases respectively, with 11 bases between them. The germline V gene has CDR1 KGHDR and CDR2 SFDVKD. The CDR3 consists of 13 residues. CDR3 in amino acids: CATRRGLPYEQYF. In DNA form, the CDR3 reads TGTGCCACCAGGCGTGGACTCCCCTACGAGCAGTACTTC.

J is TRBJ2-3 and V is TRBV20-1; no firm D call. V was trimmed by 3 bases and J by 4 bases, leaving 5 bases between them. From germline, CDR1 is DFQATT and CDR2 SNEGSKA (reference sequence). CDR3 length: 11 amino acids. The CDR3 DNA follows: TGCAGTGCTAGCCGGGCAGATACGCAGTATTTT. It codes for CSASRADTQYF.

This rearrangement joins TRBV7-2 to TRBJ2-7; 13 bases map to TRBD2. With V trimmed by 2 bases and J by 4 bases, 5 bases remained unmatched. Germline-derived CDR1 and CDR2 are SGHTA and FQGNSA. This CDR3 region has 16 residues. CDR3 amino acids: CASSLILAGGPYEQYF. The DNA for the CDR3 is TGTGCCAGCAGCTTAATACTAGCGGGAGGGCCTTACGAGCAGTACTTC.

The rearrangement joins TRBV12-3 or TRBV12-4 to TRBJ1-2; no firm D call. The CDR3 covers 13 residues. V shed 5 bases and J shed 3 bases, with 10 bases lying between them. CDR3 sequence: CASSPRADYGYTF. CDR3 bases: TGTGCCAGCAGTCCCCGAGCCGACTATGGCTACACCTTC.

The V gene is TRBV5-5, the J gene TRBJ2-7, with TRBD2 as a possible D gene (5 bases). Germline lookup yields CDR1 SGHKS and CDR2 YYEKEE (reference sequence). The CDR3 length is 14 residues. V dropped 7 bases and J dropped 2 bases, with 16 bases sitting between them. The CDR3 reads CASVPNSATYEQYF. The CDR3 DNA reads TGTGCCAGCGTCCCCAATAGCGCTACCTACGAGCAGTACTTC.

This clone has a single count. CDR3 coding DNA: TGTGCCAGCAGCCCCTCGTGGGGGGGTCACCAAGAGACCCAGTACTTC. This translates into CASSPSWGGHQETQYF. The V gene is TRBV9, the J gene TRBJ2-5, with TRBD2 matching over 7 bases. The CDR3 sequence is 16 residues long. Trimming removed 4 bases from V and 0 bases from J; junction bases left unmatched: 9. From germline, CDR1 is SGDLS and CDR2 YYNGEE.

This CDR3 reads CASSSKTPSSYNEQFF. CDR3 DNA sequence: TGCGCCAGCAGCTCGAAGACTCCAAGCTCCTACAATGAGCAGTTCTTC. The chain links TRBV5-1 to TRBJ2-1, with no clear D. Per the germline V gene, CDR1 is SGHRS and CDR2 is YFSETQ. There are 16 residues in the CDR3. Trimming cost V 3 bases and J 0 bases, with 13 bases left between them.

This chain uses TRBV3-1 (or the pseudogene TRBV3-2) with TRBJ1-3; weak D call: TRBD1 (5 bases). Trimming removed 5 bases at V and 5 bases at J, with 13 bases between. Germline V gene lookup returns CDR1 LGHDT and CDR2 YNNKEL (reference sequence). The CDR3 totals 14 residues. CDR3 region: CASSEVGTRNTIYF. The CDR3 DNA is TGTGCCAGCAGCGAAGTCGGGACTCGAAACACCATATATTTT.

This chain joins TRBV7-2 and TRBJ2-7; TRBD2 might be the D (6 bases). Trimming stripped 4 bases from V and 5 bases from J, with 18 bases between. Germline CDR1 SGHTA, CDR2 FQGNSA. The CDR3 contains 15 residues. CDR3 in amino acids: CASSSTSNVLHEQYF. Written as DNA, the CDR3 is TGTGCCAGCAGCTCGACTAGTAACGTTCTCCACGAGCAGTACTTC.

Notes on this clone: One junction end disagrees with the germline gene, perhaps due to a read error. The chain couples TRBV4-2 to TRBJ2-7; 7 bases line up with TRBD2. CDR3 size: 16 residues. Germline CDR1 LGHNA, CDR2 YNFKEQ. CDR3 region: CAGSQDWASGSYEQYF. The CDR3 coding sequence is TGTGCCGGCAGCCAAGATTGGGCTAGCGGCTCCTACGAGCAGTACTTC.